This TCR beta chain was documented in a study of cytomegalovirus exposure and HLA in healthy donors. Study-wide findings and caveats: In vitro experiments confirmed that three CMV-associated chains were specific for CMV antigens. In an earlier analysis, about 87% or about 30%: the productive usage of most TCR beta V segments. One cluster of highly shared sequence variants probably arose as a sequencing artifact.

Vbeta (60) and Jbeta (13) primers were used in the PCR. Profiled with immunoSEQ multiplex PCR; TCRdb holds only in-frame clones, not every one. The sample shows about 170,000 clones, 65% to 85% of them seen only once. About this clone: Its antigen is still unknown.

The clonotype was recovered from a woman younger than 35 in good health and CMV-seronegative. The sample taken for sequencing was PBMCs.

Written as DNA, the CDR3 is TGTGCCAGCATCCCCCGGAGGACTCCCTATGACAAAAACATTCAGTACTTC. As protein: CASIPRRTPYDKNIQYF. This chain connects TRBV7-3 to TRBJ2-4; a weak D match, TRBD2 (5 bases). V lost 7 bases and J lost 3, with 22 bases in between. This CDR3 comprises 17 residues. Germline CDR1 and CDR2: SGHTA and FQGTGA.